A selection of T cell receptor beta chains follows, all from one sample in a study of identical twins. TCRdb re-analysed the 5' RACE reads in MiXCR, keeping a single row per CDR3 protein. The table lists 450,000 or so distinct CDR3 sequences, about a fifth of them singletons, with less than 15% in the top ten. Input material: naive T cells sorted from blood. These receptors originate from a man in his fifties or sixties in good health. Both conserved end residues are part of each CDR3. The order of the fields is CDR3 length, J gene, V gene, CDR3 protein.

>15|TRBJ2-7|TRBV7-3
CASSLNGGRVYEQYF
>15|TRBJ2-1|TRBV24-1
CATSDFRTSGNEQFF
>17|TRBJ2-5|TRBV6-2/TRBV6-3
CASSYVLMNRDQETQYF
>13|TRBJ2-5|TRBV9
CASSADSQETQYF
>12|TRBJ2-3|TRBV28
CASSFPADTQYF
>14|TRBJ2-7|TRBV12-3/TRBV12-4
CASSFRQGHGEQYF
>15|TRBJ2-1|TRBV12-3/TRBV12-4
CASSSSGGLYNEQFF
>16|TRBJ2-7|TRBV6-1
CASSPSRGTNFYEQYF
>15|TRBJ1-5|TRBV6-1
CASSSGAWGNQPQHF
>12|TRBJ2-7|TRBV6-5
CASSYFGYEQYF
>14|TRBJ2-5|TRBV7-2
CASSLAPSQETQYF
>14|TRBJ2-1|TRBV20-1
CSARDSGSYNEQFF
>15|TRBJ2-2|TRBV6-5
CASSFGIGDTGELFF
>18|TRBJ2-1|TRBV7-2
CASSLASSSGRSYNEQFF
>13|TRBJ2-7|TRBV28
CASSHFPGYEQYF
>14|TRBJ2-2|TRBV20-1
CSARPGTDTGELFF
>16|TRBJ2-3|TRBV20-1
CSAKPLLAGGRDTQYF
>15|TRBJ1-5|TRBV4-1
CASSPRDRDNQPQHF
>15|TRBJ2-5|TRBV4-3
CASSQGRGPQETQYF
>15|TRBJ2-2|TRBV30
CAWRVAGTNTGELFF
>16|TRBJ2-3|TRBV15
CATSRDRAGGVDTQYF
>16|TRBJ1-5|TRBV28
CASSPLGTGGGQPQHF
>15|TRBJ1-5|TRBV6-1
CASSRQGGPNQPQHF
>16|TRBJ2-5|TRBV5-1
CASSLMPSGIQETQYF
>16|TRBJ2-3|TRBV20-1
CSARVLAGGNTDTQYF
>17|TRBJ2-1|TRBV4-2
CASSQGTGHRAYNEQFF
>15|TRBJ2-1|TRBV20-1
CSASLGFGASNEQFF
>15|TRBJ2-7|TRBV20-1
CSALSPRDITYEQYF
>22|TRBJ2-1|TRBV7-2
CASSTPGWASGRAGFSSYEQFF
>13|TRBJ1-1|TRBV6-2/TRBV6-3
CASERTGRFEAFF
>15|TRBJ2-7|TRBV20-1
CSARSRLAPSYEQYF
>14|TRBJ2-2|TRBV12-5
CASGLDRDTGELFF
>17|TRBJ2-1|TRBV5-1
CASSRGTSGVGHNEQFF
>14|TRBJ1-5|TRBV12-3/TRBV12-4
CASSPGGFGQPQHF
>14|TRBJ2-3|TRBV11-2
CAVSNGGLTDTQYF
>18|TRBJ2-7|TRBV21-1
CASSKSHRGGSNRGEQYF
>12|TRBJ2-3|TRBV30
CAWSRLVEAQYF
>15|TRBJ2-3|TRBV5-1
CASSDWTGITDTQYF
>13|TRBJ1-2|TRBV6-5
CASSWTSNYGYTF
>15|TRBJ1-3|TRBV7-9
CASSLEGTPVRTIYF
>15|TRBJ2-7|TRBV5-1
CASSYGRGEIYEQYF
>15|TRBJ2-1|TRBV2
CASSGLAGRYNEQFF